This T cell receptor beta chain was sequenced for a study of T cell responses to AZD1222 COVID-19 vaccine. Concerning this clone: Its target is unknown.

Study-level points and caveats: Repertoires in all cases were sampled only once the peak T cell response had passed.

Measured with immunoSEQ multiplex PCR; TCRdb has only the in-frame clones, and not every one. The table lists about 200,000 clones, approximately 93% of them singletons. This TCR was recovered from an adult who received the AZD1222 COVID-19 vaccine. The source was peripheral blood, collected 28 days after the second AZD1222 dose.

CDR3 in DNA: TGTGCCAGCAGCGCCAGTGGGGCTGGAGCTCAGCCCCAGCATTTT. Protein: CASSASGAGAQPQHF. The chain carries TRBV2 and TRBJ1-5; possibly TRBD1 for D (5 bases). The CDR3 totals 15 residues. The germline CDR1 and CDR2 sequences are SNHLY and FYNNEI. The V gene lost 6 bases and the J gene lost 6 bases, with 18 bases spanning the gap.